This is a list of T cell receptor beta chains from one sample in a study of CD8 T cells in ankylosing spondylitis. TCRdb re-called the 5' RACE reads with MiXCR, one entry per CDR3 protein. Here the sample spans fewer than 550,000 distinct CDR3 sequences, roughly 5.3% being singletons. The material sequenced was blood, either unsorted or a sorted T cell fraction (not recorded which). The source is a male donor with ankylosing spondylitis. The CDR3 runs from the conserved cysteine through the conserved F or W. D genes are given only for firm matches. Clone size is given for some rows only: seen once, a few or many times, or a class if the clone is expanded.

v_gene	j_gene	d_gene	abundance	CDR3nt	CDR3aa
TRBV20-1	TRBJ2-7	-	many	TGCAGTGCTAGAGATCGGGAAGGTAACTCCTACGAGCAGTACTTC	CSARDREGNSYEQYF
TRBV12-3/TRBV12-4	TRBJ1-5	-	-	TGTGCCAGCAGTTTGGGCAGACCAAATCAGCCCCAGCATTTT	CASSLGRPNQPQHF
TRBV7-2	TRBJ2-1	-	many	TGTGCCAGCAGCCCTGGGCTGGTGGCTATCTACAATGAGCAGTTCTTC	CASSPGLVAIYNEQFF
TRBV7-6	TRBJ2-7	-	many	TGTGCCAGCAGCTTAGCGTACGGACTAAACTACGAGCAGTACTTC	CASSLAYGLNYEQYF
TRBV5-5	TRBJ2-3	TRBD2	-	TGTGCCAGCAGTACTGGGGGGGTCGGAGATACGCAGTATTTT	CASSTGGVGDTQYF
TRBV28	TRBJ2-2	TRBD2	many	TGTGCCAGCATGGCGGGACTAACCTTCTCCGGGGAGCTGTTTTTT	CASMAGLTFSGELFF
TRBV20-1	TRBJ1-5	TRBD1	many	TGCAGTGCTAGAGATCGGAGACAGGGGGCGGGGCAGCCCCAGCATTTT	CSARDRRQGAGQPQHF
TRBV7-2	TRBJ2-2	TRBD1	many	TGTGCCAGCAGCTTCAGGAAAGGACAGGGGAACACCGGGGAGCTGTTTTTT	CASSFRKGQGNTGELFF
TRBV6-2/TRBV6-3	TRBJ1-5	-	few	TGTGCCAGCAGTTCTCAAATTATAACGGGGATCAATCAGCCCCAGCATTTT	CASSSQIITGINQPQHF
TRBV15	TRBJ2-4	TRBD1	many	TGTGCCACCAGCAGGGGACAGGGCAGGAGTGGCAAAAACATTCAGTACTTC	CATSRGQGRSGKNIQYF
TRBV7-2	TRBJ2-5	TRBD2	many	TGTGCCAGCAGCCTAGGCCTACTAGCGGACGTAGAGACCCAGTACTTC	CASSLGLLADVETQYF
TRBV3-1	TRBJ2-3	-	few	TGTGCCAGCAGCCATTCTAAGACATCGGGAGTGGCAGATACGCAGTATTTT	CASSHSKTSGVADTQYF
TRBV20-1	TRBJ1-3	TRBD1	many	TGCAGTGCCGGAGACAGGGGTTCTGGAAACACCATATATTTT	CSAGDRGSGNTIYF
TRBV12-3/TRBV12-4	TRBJ1-1	TRBD1	few	TGTGCCAGCAGTTTCCATACAGGGGGCGGGACTGAAGCTTTCTTT	CASSFHTGGGTEAFF
TRBV20-1	TRBJ1-2	-	-	TGCAGTGCCGTAAACCACAGGGTGGGTGTCTATGGCTACACCTTC	CSAVNHRVGVYGYTF
TRBV20-1	TRBJ2-7	-	few	TGCAGTGCCGACGGGCGACAGAGCTCCTACGAGCAGTACTTC	CSADGRQSSYEQYF
TRBV9	TRBJ2-7	TRBD1	many	TGTGCCAGCGAAGGACAGGACTACGAGCAGTACTTC	CASEGQDYEQYF
TRBV20-1	TRBJ2-3	-	many	TGCAGTGCTAGAGATCCGGTTCGGCCGGCGGATACGCAGTATTTT	CSARDPVRPADTQYF
TRBV12-3/TRBV12-4	TRBJ2-7	-	many	TGTGCCAGCAGGGGGGCTACCTACGAGCAGTACTTC	CASRGATYEQYF
TRBV11-1	TRBJ2-5	TRBD1	-	TGTGCCAGCAGCTCATGGACAGGGGGCGCCCTGTCTAGGGAGACCCAGTACTTC	CASSSWTGGALSRETQYF
TRBV10-3	TRBJ1-5	-	many	TGTGCCATCAGTTCATACAGGAATCAGCCCCAGCATTTT	CAISSYRNQPQHF
TRBV4-2	TRBJ2-1	TRBD2	many	TGTGCCAGCAGCCATGGGACTAGCGGTAGCGGGTATGAGCAGTTCTTC	CASSHGTSGSGYEQFF
TRBV6-2/TRBV6-3	TRBJ2-3	TRBD2	-	TGTGCCAGCAGTCCACGGACTAGCGGGAGGCAAGATACGCAGTATTTT	CASSPRTSGRQDTQYF
TRBV20-1	TRBJ2-1	TRBD2	many	TGCAGTGCTGGCTCCGGGACTAGCGGGAGGTCGGGCTACAATGAGCAGTTCTTC	CSAGSGTSGRSGYNEQFF
TRBV20-1	TRBJ2-1	TRBD1	many	TGCAGTGCTACGACAGGGGCCCACAACTCCTACAATGAGCAGTTCTTC	CSATTGAHNSYNEQFF
TRBV11-3	TRBJ2-7	TRBD2	few	TGTGCCAGCAGCCCCGCGGGGGGCAGCGGGAGGACGTTCCAGTACTTC	CASSPAGGSGRTFQYF
TRBV7-2	TRBJ1-2	-	many	TGTGCCAGCACCACCACGCCCAGTCGGAATGGCTACACCTTC	CASTTTPSRNGYTF
TRBV4-1	TRBJ2-2	-	-	TGCGCCAGCAGCCAATACCTCTCGCGGGCGAACACCGGGGAGCTGTTTTTT	CASSQYLSRANTGELFF
TRBV7-2	TRBJ1-1	-	-	TGTGCCAGCAGCTTAGTACGACAAGCTGAAGCTTTCTTT	CASSLVRQAEAFF
TRBV7-2	TRBJ2-7	-	many	TGTGCCAGCAGCCCCGTATCGGGTTCCACCTACGAGCAGTACTTC	CASSPVSGSTYEQYF
TRBV7-9	TRBJ1-6	-	many	TGTGCCAGCAGCTTAGACTGGGAAAATTCACCCCTCCACTTT	CASSLDWENSPLHF
TRBV10-3	TRBJ2-5	-	many	TGTGCCATCAGTGAGTCGTGGCTAGCGGAGACCCAGTACTTC	CAISESWLAETQYF
TRBV20-1	TRBJ2-2	-	few	TGCAGTGCTAGAGTGGGCAGGAACTTAAACACCGGGGAGCTGTTTTTT	CSARVGRNLNTGELFF
TRBV5-1	TRBJ2-1	-	many	TGCGCCAGCAGCTTGACCGGGACATCCAATGAGCAGTTCTTC	CASSLTGTSNEQFF
TRBV20-1	TRBJ2-1	-	many	TGCAGCCGCGGGTTTCCCTACAATGAGCAGTTCTTC	CSRGFPYNEQFF
TRBV7-2	TRBJ2-1	-	many	TGTGCCAGCAGCTTAGCGTCGGGGCAATACAATGAGCAGTTCTTC	CASSLASGQYNEQFF
TRBV13	TRBJ2-3	TRBD1	many	TGTGCCAGCAGCACGGGACAGGGGGCAAATACGCAGTATTTT	CASSTGQGANTQYF
TRBV20-1	TRBJ1-1	-	many	TGCAGTGCTTCAAAGAGGGTAATCGGGACTGAAGCTTTCTTT	CSASKRVIGTEAFF
TRBV5-1	TRBJ2-7	TRBD1	many	TGCGCCAGCAGCTTCACAGGGGTCTCCTACGAGCAGTACTTC	CASSFTGVSYEQYF
TRBV20-1	TRBJ1-3	-	many	TGCAGTGCTAGGTTGACAGACTCTGGAAACACCATATATTTT	CSARLTDSGNTIYF
TRBV2	TRBJ1-1	-	many	TGTGCCAGCAGGGGGGAGGGGACTGAAGCTTTCTTT	CASRGEGTEAFF
TRBV7-9	TRBJ2-1	TRBD2	many	TGTGCCAGCAGCTTAAGCGGGAGGGCCAATGAGCAGTTCTTC	CASSLSGRANEQFF
TRBV7-2	TRBJ1-1	-	-	TGTGCCAGCAGCTTGCTCGGGTACGCTGAAGCTTTCTTT	CASSLLGYAEAFF
TRBV2	TRBJ2-2	TRBD1	many	TGTGCCAGCAGTGAACAGGGGGCGAACACCGGGGAGCTGTTTTTT	CASSEQGANTGELFF
TRBV4-2	TRBJ1-1	TRBD1	many	TGTGCCAGCAGCCAAGATCAGGGGGCAAAGACTGAAGCTTTCTTT	CASSQDQGAKTEAFF
TRBV9	TRBJ2-2	-	many	TGTGCCAGCAGCGTAGTACTAGCCGTCTCCGGGGAGCTGTTTTTT	CASSVVLAVSGELFF
TRBV20-1	TRBJ2-1	-	few	TGCAGTGCTAGATCGAATCGCCTCGGCCCCAACTACAATGAGCAGTTCTTC	CSARSNRLGPNYNEQFF
TRBV4-3	TRBJ1-2	-	many	TGCGCCAGCAGCCAAGTCGCAGGTTATGGCTACACCTTC	CASSQVAGYGYTF
TRBV28	TRBJ1-1	TRBD1	many	TGTGCCAGCCGAATTAGACGGGACAGTGAAGCTTTCTTT	CASRIRRDSEAFF
TRBV2	TRBJ2-1	-	few	TGTGCCAGCAACGTTGTTGAAGGGAATGAGCAGTTCTTC	CASNVVEGNEQFF
TRBV12-3/TRBV12-4	TRBJ2-7	-	many	TGTGCCAGCAGCTTTGTCAGGGGCGAGCAGTACTTC	CASSFVRGEQYF